This T cell receptor beta chain stems from a study of PD-1 blockade in classical Hodgkin lymphoma. Study information: Every 2 weeks, patients had 3 mg/kg nivolumab intravenously.

Comments on this clone: Its target is not known.

Relapse was seen in all patients after autologous stem cell transplantation, and brentuximab vedotin exposure was variable. General observations from the study: For complete responders, baseline diversity was comparable to that of newly diagnosed patients.

The length of the CDR3 is 12 residues. The V gene's germline CDR1 is LNHDA and CDR2 SQIVND (reference sequence). V gave up 5 bases and J gave up 2 bases, with 3 bases separating them. Measured with immunoSEQ multiplex PCR; TCRdb has only the in-frame clones, and not every one. The sample shows under 25,000 clones, less than 85% of them seen only once. The chain joins TRBV19 to TRBJ2-2, with D uncertain. The clonotype originates from a human donor with classical Hodgkin lymphoma. Sequenced material: peripheral blood mononuclear cells (PBMCs), taken at baseline. The CDR3 loop is CASSYNTGELFF. The CDR3 bases are TGTGCCAGTAGTTACAACACCGGGGAGCTGTTTTTT. Looking up the rest from reference TRBV19 and TRBJ2-2 gives the full variable domain: DGGITQSPKYLFRKEGQNVTLSCEQNLNHDAMYWYRQDPGQGLRLIYYSQIVNDFQKGDIAEGYSVSREKKESFPLTVTSAQKNPTAFYLCASSYNTGELFFGEGSRLTVL.